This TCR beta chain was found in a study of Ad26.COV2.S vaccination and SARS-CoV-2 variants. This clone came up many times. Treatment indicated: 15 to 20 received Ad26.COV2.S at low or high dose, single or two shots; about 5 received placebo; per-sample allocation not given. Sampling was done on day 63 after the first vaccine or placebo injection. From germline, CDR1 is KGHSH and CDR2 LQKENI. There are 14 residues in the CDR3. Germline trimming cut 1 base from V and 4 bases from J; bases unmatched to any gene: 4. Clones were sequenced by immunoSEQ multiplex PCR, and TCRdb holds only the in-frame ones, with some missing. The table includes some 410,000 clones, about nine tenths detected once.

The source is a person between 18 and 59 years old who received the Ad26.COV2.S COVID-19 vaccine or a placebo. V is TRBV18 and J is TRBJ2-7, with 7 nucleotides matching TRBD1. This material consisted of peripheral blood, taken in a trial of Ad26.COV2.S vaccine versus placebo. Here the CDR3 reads CASSPQTTGYEQYF. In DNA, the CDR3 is TGTGCCAGCTCACCACAAACGACAGGGTACGAGCAGTACTTC.